Here is one TCR beta chain with its context. The CDR3 covers 15 residues. V trimming: 5 bases; J trimming: 2 bases; junction bases outside the gene matches: 6. Germline-derived CDR1 and CDR2 are ENHRY and SYGVKD. This specimen belongs to a study of blood T cell repertoires in COVID-19. Here immunoSEQ multiplex PCR was the method, and the copy in TCRdb shows in-frame clones only, minus some. The sample has some 150,000 clones; 75% to 90% are singletons. This clonotype was sampled from a woman between 55 and 75 years old with active or convalescent COVID-19. The specimen was peripheral blood. V gene TRBV10-3 combines with J gene TRBJ1-1, with 9 bases identical to TRBD1. CDR3 sequence: CAISRTGEVNTEAFF. The CDR3 nucleotides read TGTGCCATCAGTAGGACAGGGGAAGTAAACACTGAAGCTTTCTTT.